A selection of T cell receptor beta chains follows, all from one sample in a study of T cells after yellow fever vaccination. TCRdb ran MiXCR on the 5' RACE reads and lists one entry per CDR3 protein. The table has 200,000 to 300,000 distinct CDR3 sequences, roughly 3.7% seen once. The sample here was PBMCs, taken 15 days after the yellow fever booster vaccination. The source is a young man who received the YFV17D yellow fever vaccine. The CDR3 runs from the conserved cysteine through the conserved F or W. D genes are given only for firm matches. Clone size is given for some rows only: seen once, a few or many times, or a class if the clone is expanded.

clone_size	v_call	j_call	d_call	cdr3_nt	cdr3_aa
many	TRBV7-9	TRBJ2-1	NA	TGTGCCAGCAGCTTAGAACCGGGACGGAATGAGCAGTTCTTC	CASSLEPGRNEQFF
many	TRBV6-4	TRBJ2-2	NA	TGTGCCAGCAGTGACTCGATTCCAGGGACTGGGACCGGGGAGCTGTTTTTT	CASSDSIPGTGTGELFF
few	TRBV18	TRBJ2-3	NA	TGTGCCAGCTCACCTCCTTTGGGAGGCACAGATACGCAGTATTTT	CASSPPLGGTDTQYF
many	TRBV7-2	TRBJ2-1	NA	TGTGCCAGCAGCTTAAGGCGGGACAGTGATGAGCAGTTCTTC	CASSLRRDSDEQFF
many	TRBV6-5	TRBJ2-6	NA	TGTGCCAGCAGTTATGGGGCTGGGGCCAACGTCCTGACTTTC	CASSYGAGANVLTF
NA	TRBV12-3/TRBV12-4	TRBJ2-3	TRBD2	TGTGCCAGCAGCCCGCGACTAGCGGGGGGGATCACAGATACGCAGTATTTT	CASSPRLAGGITDTQYF
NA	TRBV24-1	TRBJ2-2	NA	TGTGCCACCAGGGAGACAGGTTCGAACACCGGGGAGCTGTTTTTT	CATRETGSNTGELFF
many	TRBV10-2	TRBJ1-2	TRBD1	TGCGCCAGCAATGAAGGGGACAGGGGGGACTATGGCTACACCTTC	CASNEGDRGDYGYTF
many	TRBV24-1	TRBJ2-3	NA	TGTGCCACCAGTGAAGAGGAACCGAGCACAGATACGCAGTATTTT	CATSEEEPSTDTQYF
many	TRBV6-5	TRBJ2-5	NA	TGTGCCAGCAGTTACTCGATTCTTGGGCGGACCCAGTACTTC	CASSYSILGRTQYF
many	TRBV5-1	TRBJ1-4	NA	TGCGCCAGCAGCTGGGGCCCAGGGGAGGCAACTAATGAAAAACTGTTTTTT	CASSWGPGEATNEKLFF
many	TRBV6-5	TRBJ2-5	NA	TGTGCCAGCAGTTACTCCCGTCAGGGGCTCTTCCAAGAGACCCAGTACTTC	CASSYSRQGLFQETQYF
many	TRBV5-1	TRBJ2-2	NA	TGCGCCAGCAGCTTCCTACAGGGCACCGGGGAGCTGTTTTTT	CASSFLQGTGELFF
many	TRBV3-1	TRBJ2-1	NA	TGTGCCAGCGCCCGGGACTGGCAGTACAATGAGCAGTTCTTC	CASARDWQYNEQFF
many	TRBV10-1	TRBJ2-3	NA	TGCGCCAGCAGTGGGGCGGGGGCGGGCACAGATACGCAGTATTTT	CASSGAGAGTDTQYF
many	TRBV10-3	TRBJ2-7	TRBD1	TGTGCCACCTCTCCGGGACAGGGAATAGGACGCTACGAGCAGTACTTC	CATSPGQGIGRYEQYF
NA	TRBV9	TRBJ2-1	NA	TGTGCCAGCGGGTTGAGCTCCTACAATGAGCAGTTCTTC	CASGLSSYNEQFF
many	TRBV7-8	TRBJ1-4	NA	TGTGCCAGCAGCTTGACAGTGCACCATGAAAAACTGTTTTTT	CASSLTVHHEKLFF
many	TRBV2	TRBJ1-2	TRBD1	TGTGCCAGCAGTGGGCAGGGGGCAAGAGGCTACACCTTC	CASSGQGARGYTF
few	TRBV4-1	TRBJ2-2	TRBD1	TGCGCCAGCACCCAGGGGACAGTCCCTGGGGAGCTGTTTTTT	CASTQGTVPGELFF
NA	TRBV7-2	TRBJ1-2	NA	TGTGCCAGCAGCTCGGGGCGGGGGTCTCACTATGGCTACACCTTC	CASSSGRGSHYGYTF
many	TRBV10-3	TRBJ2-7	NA	TGTGCCATCAGTGCGGCCTACGAGCAGTACTTC	CAISAAYEQYF
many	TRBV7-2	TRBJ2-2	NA	TGTGCCAGCAGCTTTACTAGGAACACCGGGGAGCTGTTTTTT	CASSFTRNTGELFF
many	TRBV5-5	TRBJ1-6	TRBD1	TGTGCCAGCAGCTCCACAACCGCTGACAGGGGGAGCTCACCCCTCCACTTT	CASSSTTADRGSSPLHF
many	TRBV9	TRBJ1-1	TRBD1	TGTGCCAGCAGCGTAGGAGGCTCAGGGGGGCTGGATTATGGCACTGAAGCTTTCTTT	CASSVGGSGGLDYGTEAFF
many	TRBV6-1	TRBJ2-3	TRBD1	TGTGCCAGCAGTGGGTACGGGACAGGGGCGGGTACGCAGTATTTT	CASSGYGTGAGTQYF
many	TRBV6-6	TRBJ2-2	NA	TGTGCCAGCAGTTACTCGATTCCGAACGGGGAGCTGTTTTTT	CASSYSIPNGELFF
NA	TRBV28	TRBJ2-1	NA	TGTGCCAGCCGACAGCAAATCTCCTACAATGAGCAGTTCTTC	CASRQQISYNEQFF
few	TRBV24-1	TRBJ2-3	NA	TGTGCCACCAGTGATCGGGCAGGGGCTTCAGATACGCAGTATTTT	CATSDRAGASDTQYF
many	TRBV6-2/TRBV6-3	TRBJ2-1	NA	TGTGCCAGCAGCCAGGGGTTTGAGCAGTTCTTC	CASSQGFEQFF
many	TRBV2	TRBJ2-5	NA	TGTGCCAGCAGCGGGGGCCGGGGGCTACAAGAGACCCAGTACTTC	CASSGGRGLQETQYF
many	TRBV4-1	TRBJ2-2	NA	TGCGCCAGCAGCCAAACCCCTGGGGCGTACACCGGGGAGCTGTTTTTT	CASSQTPGAYTGELFF
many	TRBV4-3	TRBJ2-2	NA	TGCGCCAGCAGCCTCACGGTGAACACCGGGGAGCTGTTTTTT	CASSLTVNTGELFF
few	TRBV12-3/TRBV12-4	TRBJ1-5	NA	TGTGCCAGCAGTTTTGGGTTGGGTAGGGACGATCAGCCCCAGCATTTT	CASSFGLGRDDQPQHF
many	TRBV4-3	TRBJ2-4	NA	TGCGCCAGCAGCCAAGCAGGGCTACTAGCCAAAAACATTCAGTACTTC	CASSQAGLLAKNIQYF
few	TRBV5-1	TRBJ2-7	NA	TGCGCCAGCAGCCTCAGGGGACGAAACGAGCAGTACTTC	CASSLRGRNEQYF
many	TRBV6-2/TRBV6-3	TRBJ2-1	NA	TGTGCCAGCAGTTACTCCTCGTCTAACTCAGGGGTCTGGTTCTTC	CASSYSSSNSGVWFF
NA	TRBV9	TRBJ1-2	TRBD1	TGTGCCAGCAGTGGGACAGGGAATGGCTACACCTTC	CASSGTGNGYTF
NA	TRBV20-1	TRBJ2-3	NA	TGCAGTGCTAGAGATAATTGGCAGACGTCAAGAGATACGCAGTATTTT	CSARDNWQTSRDTQYF
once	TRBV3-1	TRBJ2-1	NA	TGTGCCAGCAGCCCGGATGGACATTACAATGAGCAGTTCTTC	CASSPDGHYNEQFF
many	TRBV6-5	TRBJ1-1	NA	TGTGCCAGCAGTTACTTGGACAGGAACACTGAAGCTTTCTTT	CASSYLDRNTEAFF
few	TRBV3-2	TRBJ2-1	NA	TGTGCCAGCAGCCAAGAAGAGCGGGGGGCCATTCCCGCCAATGAGCAGTTCTTC	CASSQEERGAIPANEQFF
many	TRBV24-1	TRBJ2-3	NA	TGTGCCACCGGCCCATCAACAGATACGCAGTATTTT	CATGPSTDTQYF
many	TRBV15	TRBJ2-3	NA	TGTGCCACCAGCAGAGACTATAGGGGTTCGGGAGATACGCAGTATTTT	CATSRDYRGSGDTQYF
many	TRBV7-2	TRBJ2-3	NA	TGTGCCAGCAGCTTTGGTGCGGGATTGGCAGATACGCAGTATTTT	CASSFGAGLADTQYF
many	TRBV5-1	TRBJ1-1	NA	TGCGCCAGCAGCTTGGGGGCGATCGGAGGCTCCGTGAATGCTTTCTTT	CASSLGAIGGSVNAFF
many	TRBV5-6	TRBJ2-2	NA	TGTGCCAGCAGCTTGAGACGGACCAACACCGGGGAGCTGTTTTTT	CASSLRRTNTGELFF
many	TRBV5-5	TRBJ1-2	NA	TGTGCCAGCAGCTGGGACGGCCTAGCTAACTATGGCTACACCTTC	CASSWDGLANYGYTF
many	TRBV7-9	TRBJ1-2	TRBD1	TGTGCCAGCAGGACAGGGGCACTCTACACCTTC	CASRTGALYTF
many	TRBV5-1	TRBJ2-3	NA	TGCGCCAGCAGCTTGTGGGTTTTAGGGACAGATACGCAGTATTTT	CASSLWVLGTDTQYF
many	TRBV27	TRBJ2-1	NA	TGTGCCAGCAGTTTACGGGATGAGCAGTTCTTC	CASSLRDEQFF
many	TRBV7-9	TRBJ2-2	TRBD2	TGTGCCAGCAGCTCCCGACTAGCGGTGAACACCGGGGAGCTGTTTTTT	CASSSRLAVNTGELFF
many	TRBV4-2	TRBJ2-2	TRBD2	TGTGCCAGCAGCCAGATGGCGCGGGGGTCGAACACCGGGGAGCTGTTTTTT	CASSQMARGSNTGELFF
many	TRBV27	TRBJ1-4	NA	TGTGCCAGCAGTCCAGCGGGACGGAATGAAAAACTGTTTTTT	CASSPAGRNEKLFF
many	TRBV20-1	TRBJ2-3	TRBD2	TGCAGTGCTACTAGCGGGGGCACTAGCACAGATACGCAGTATTTT	CSATSGGTSTDTQYF
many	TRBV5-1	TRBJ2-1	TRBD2	TGCGCCAGCAGCCGCACCATCAAACTAGCGGGGGGCCCGTCAAGCTCCTACAATGAGCAGTTCTTC	CASSRTIKLAGGPSSSYNEQFF